The clone carrying this T cell receptor beta chain was counted a few times. Its antigen is unknown. The record originates from a study of early T cells in non-severe SARS-CoV-2 infection. About the study: Chains were not paired, and sequencing was done on bulk RNA from unsorted whole blood. Findings and caveats of the study: Anti-spike CD8 responses were favored by VDJdb matching, which missed private and CD4 specificities.

J was trimmed by 7 bases and V by 7 bases; bases with no gene match: 7. The CDR3 has 13 amino acids. Per germline, CDR1 SQVTM and CDR2 ANQGSEA. Unique molecular identifiers tagged individual cDNA molecules. TCRdb recomputed calls from the 5' RACE reads with MiXCR, one row per CDR3 protein. This table has around 70,000 distinct CDR3 sequences, roughly 15% appearing once. This TCR came from an adult who was a healthcare worker with PCR-confirmed SARS-CoV-2 infection or an uninfected control (not recorded which). This chain joins TRBV29-1 and TRBJ2-7, with 13 bases that match TRBD2. The material sequenced was whole blood. In DNA form, the CDR3 reads TGCAGCGCCAATCAGGGACTAGCGGGAGAGCAGTACTTC. Its protein product is CSANQGLAGEQYF.